Listed below are T cell receptor beta chains from one sample, sequenced in a study of identical twins. In TCRdb, the 5' RACE reads were re-called with MiXCR into one record per CDR3 protein. The repertoire holds 450,000 or so distinct CDR3 sequences, with 20% to 25% as singletons. These data were also filed under a second study, of T cells expressing NK-cell markers.

Sequencing was done on a sample of CD4+ T cells sorted from blood. The receptor source for this set is a woman aged 18-35 years in good health. CDR3s include the opening cysteine and the closing phenylalanine or tryptophan.

j_call v_call cdr3_aa
TRBJ1-2 TRBV12-3/TRBV12-4 CASSFVLGSGGYTF
TRBJ2-4 TRBV3-1 CASTHLGGSLAKNIQYF
TRBJ2-1 TRBV4-1 CASSQGLGSYNEQFF
TRBJ2-7 TRBV7-8 CASSLVGAGGQTHEQYF
TRBJ2-1 TRBV6-2/TRBV6-3 CASSYLGQGNEQFF
TRBJ2-5 TRBV12-3/TRBV12-4 CASSFPASGSRETQYF
TRBJ2-1 TRBV10-3 CAIRGSTDNEQFF
TRBJ2-6 TRBV29-1 CSVRPQSSGANVLTF
TRBJ2-7 TRBV20-1 CSARDRLGRVPYEQYF
TRBJ2-2 TRBV4-3 CASSPSGASGTGELFF
TRBJ2-1 TRBV9 CASSVIGTGRPASYNEQFF
TRBJ2-7 TRBV7-9 CASRSSGGDTYEQYF
TRBJ1-1 TRBV11-2 CASSLSSGVAFF
TRBJ1-2 TRBV6-5 CASSSQGGGYGYTF
TRBJ1-4 TRBV19 CASSGYRDEKLFF
TRBJ1-5 TRBV6-6 CASSPDPYQPQHF
TRBJ2-6 TRBV4-3 CASSRYSQGAGANVLTF
TRBJ2-1 TRBV20-1 CRPQTSGGLSSYNEQFF
TRBJ2-7 TRBV20-1 CSATSRTARTYEQYF
TRBJ1-2 TRBV12-3/TRBV12-4 CASSLSVYGYTF
TRBJ2-2 TRBV25-1 CASSGTTPENTGELFF
TRBJ1-2 TRBV7-9 CASSSTYTRFAPSGYTF
TRBJ1-1 TRBV18 CASSPGWAANTEAFF
TRBJ2-3 TRBV15 CATSFTGGSTDTQYF
TRBJ2-6 TRBV7-2 CASSEWANVLTF
TRBJ2-2 TRBV20-1 CGARPGGVVGLFF
TRBJ2-6 TRBV20-1 CSARDLGRDRGISGANVLTF
TRBJ1-6 TRBV9 CASSAEGHLDSPLHF
TRBJ2-7 TRBV7-9 CASSSGLAGLYEQYF
TRBJ2-1 TRBV7-8 CASSLVAGEYNEQFF
TRBJ2-1 TRBV9 CASSSRGSGGAAYNEQFF
TRBJ1-1 TRBV13 CASSLYTSNTEAFF
TRBJ1-4 TRBV6-1 CASRPGQTNEKLFF
TRBJ1-1 TRBV12-3/TRBV12-4 CASSTTPPKAFF
TRBJ2-3 TRBV5-1 CASSLVGAYSTDTQYF
TRBJ2-1 TRBV30 CAWSPLRTSGSYNEQFF
TRBJ2-1 TRBV12-5 CASGFFPLAGAYNEQFF
TRBJ2-5 TRBV25-1 CASSEPPGWDSVFQETQYF
TRBJ2-2 TRBV12-3/TRBV12-4 CASSPRQGTGELFF
TRBJ1-1 TRBV10-3 CAISADGNTEAFF
TRBJ2-3 TRBV20-1 CSAPRAGNTDTQYF
TRBJ2-2 TRBV5-1 CASSSVLQGAGELFF
TRBJ2-1 TRBV29-1 CSVEFWEAGVRNEQFF
TRBJ2-7 TRBV5-1 CASSRTGGYSYEQYF
TRBJ1-1 TRBV7-9 CASKRWTGVNTEAFF
TRBJ2-1 TRBV6-5 CASSYRSRGDNEQFF
TRBJ1-2 TRBV5-8 CASSLQGLDGYTF
TRBJ2-7 TRBV29-1 CSALDRDLSYEQYF
TRBJ2-1 TRBV6-2/TRBV6-3 CASSYSKSSGGTPLRYNEQFF
TRBJ2-3 TRBV20-1 CSANPAGTGDTQYF
TRBJ1-1 TRBV7-9 CASSAMQLVNTEAFF
TRBJ2-5 TRBV15 CATSRAVAPQETQYF